This T cell receptor beta chain is from a study of blood T cells in healthy people across ages. Per the germline V gene, CDR1 is SGHDT and CDR2 is YYEEEE. The CDR3 extends over 16 amino acids. V gave up 4 bases and J gave up 5 bases; unmatched junction bases: 10. A sample-barcoded 5' primer and a J-beta primer mix were used in a second PCR of roughly 7 to 11 cycles. Each CDR3 protein gets one entry after TCRdb re-called the 5' RACE reads with MiXCR. Found here are approximately 760,000 distinct CDR3 sequences, roughly 25% of them singletons; the top ten hold 9.4%. This clonotype was seen a few times. These data are also associated with another study on T cells of mothers and their children.

This sequence was found in a boy aged 5-17 years in good health. Sequenced sample: blood. The J gene is TRBJ2-2, the V gene TRBV5-6, with 8 positions matching TRBD2. The CDR3 bases are TGTGCCAGCAGCCTCCTCCCCAGCGGGGGAACCGGGGAGCTGTTTTTT. Its protein product is CASSLLPSGGTGELFF.